This T cell receptor beta chain was found in a study of cytomegalovirus exposure and HLA in healthy donors. The study, taken as a whole, reports: According to a subsequent analysis, TCR clusters identified in the first cohort showed a tendency to co-occur across the roughly 130 validation repertoires.

The donors were members of the validation cohort comprising some 130 subjects, separate from the roughly 670-subject first cohort. V shed 1 base and J shed 7 bases, with 17 bases lying between them. The CDR3 has 17 amino acids. Germline V gives CDR1 LGHNT, CDR2 FRNRAP. The protocol was immunoSEQ multiplex PCR, while the TCRdb copy is restricted to in-frame clones and leaves out a portion. The sample contains 150,000 to 200,000 clones, 86% of which appear only once. Notes on this clone: The antigen is not known.

The chain combines TRBV12-5 with TRBJ1-6; no clear D. Sequences were obtained from PBMCs. The sequence derives from a woman between 18 and 29 years old in good health and CMV-seronegative. CDR3 residues: CASGLDRGGRENSPLHF. The CDR3 bases are TGTGCTAGTGGTTTGGATCGGGGTGGAAGGGAAAATTCACCCCTCCACTTT.